This TCR beta chain was recorded in a study of blood T cell repertoires in COVID-19. Study summary: Some COVID-19 samples were acute and others convalescent; all came from the United States, Italy and Spain. T cells, B-cell-depleted T cells, or PBMCs provided the cDNA or gDNA that served as material.

The V and J ends lost 0 bases and 11 bases, in that order; junction bases with no gene match: 12. The CDR3 is 16 residues long. Germline CDR1 and CDR2: MNHEY and SVGAGI. The authors' processing: Reference gene primer amplification gave estimated nucleated cell counts. TCRdb's table, derived via immunoSEQ multiplex PCR, lists solely in-frame clones and lacks some. V and J calls and clone size are as listed in that table; D and trimming were resolved from the DNA. The data show about 210,000 clones, with about four fifths seen just once and roughly 2.9% held by the top ten. The sample comprised peripheral blood. The chain couples TRBV6-5 to TRBJ1-1; 10 bases align to TRBD1. The clonotype was recovered from a man aged 50 to 59 with active or convalescent COVID-19. In DNA, the CDR3 is TGTGCCAGCAGTTACTCCGGACAGGGGGAATCCCAACGGGCTTTCTTT. It codes for CASSYSGQGESQRAFF.